This T cell receptor beta chain emerged from a study of pediatric ulcerative colitis. Study-level results: No controls had the two rectal clonotypes shared by ulcerative colitis patients. Blood-derived T cells may be present in rectal pinch biopsies. Ulcerative colitis patients shared more blood-rectal clones than controls.

V dropped 4 bases and J dropped 3 bases, with 14 bases sitting between them. The CDR3 has 15 residues. Germline V lookup: CDR1 KGHSH, CDR2 LQKENI. Only in-frame clones appear in the TCRdb table, and some are missing; sequencing was by immunoSEQ multiplex PCR. The sample yields some 25,000 clones, 70% to 75% seen once. About this clone itself: What it recognizes is unknown.

The rectum was sampled with one to two pinch biopsies at colonoscopy. The chain carries TRBV18 and TRBJ2-3; D unresolved. The sequenced material came from gut tissue. The receptor was derived from a boy between 10 and 17 years old with severe ulcerative colitis. The CDR3 DNA sequence: TGTGCCAGCTCACTGTTACTGAAAATAACAGATACGCAGTATTTT. Amino acids: CASSLLLKITDTQYF.